The 23 T cell receptor beta chains reported below all come from one sample, sequenced in a study of shared clonotypes between healthy human individuals. The table came from immunoSEQ multiplex PCR; TCRdb's copy has only in-frame clones and leaves some out. The sample shows 2,500,000 or so clones, approximately 93% of them seen only once. What was sequenced was naive CD4+ T cells from PBMCs. The sample's subset: CD45RA+ positively selected. The receptor set was obtained from a man between 18 and 29 years old in good health. Some clones in this sample may be carry-over from other donors' samples.

This chain links TRBV27 with TRBJ1-2; D perhaps matches TRBD1 (6 bases). The CDR3 runs 16 residues. Germline loops: CDR1 MNHEY, CDR2 SMNVEV (reference sequence). V was clipped by 3 bases and J by 0 bases, with 14 bases between them. The CDR3 reads CASSFRQGRANYGYTF. The CDR3 DNA reads as TGTGCCAGCAGTTTTCGGCAGGGGAGAGCTAACTATGGCTACACCTTC.

V is TRBV7-3 and J is TRBJ2-1, with 10 bases aligning to TRBD2. CDR3 length: 18 residues. V trimming: 1 base; J trimming: 9 bases; junction bases outside the gene matches: 15. In germline, CDR1 is SGHTA, CDR2 FQGTGA. CDR3 residues: CASSLNSPLAGVGSEQFF. In nucleotides, the CDR3 is TGTGCCAGCAGCTTAAACTCCCCTCTAGCGGGAGTGGGGAGTGAGCAGTTCTTC.

Details on this clone: The sample carries other DNA sequences with the same CDR3. This chain uses TRBV5-1 with TRBJ2-5, with TRBD1 identical over 11 bases. Germline CDR1 and CDR2: SGHRS and YFSETQ. This CDR3 spans 14 amino acids. V lost 4 bases and J lost 5; bases outside the gene matches: 4. The CDR3 DNA sequence: TGCGCCAGCAGCCTGGACAGGGGGCGTGAGACCCAGTACTTC. It is translated as CASSLDRGRETQYF. The full variable domain, in which reference TRBV5-1 and TRBJ2-5 provide the parts outside the CDR3, is KAGVTQTPRYLIKTRGQQVTLSCSPISGHRSVSWYQQTPGQGLQFLFEYFSETQRNKGNFPGRFSGRQFSNSRSEMNVSTLELGDSALYLCASSLDRGRETQYFGPGTRLLVL.

This chain connects TRBV19 to TRBJ2-7; 7 nucleotides align to TRBD2. CDR1 and CDR2 (germline): LNHDA, SQIVND (reference sequence). J was trimmed by 4 bases and V by 1 base; bases with no gene match: 4. The CDR3 sequence is 14 residues long. The CDR3 DNA is TGTGCCAGTAGTATAGGGGGAGGGCCTTACGAGCAGTACTTC. Translated, it gives CASSIGGGPYEQYF.

This clone has a handful of counts. The chain has TRBV9 and TRBJ1-3; D ambiguous. The CDR3 extends over 15 amino acids. Trimming took off 0 bases at V and 0 bases at J, with 7 bases between the two ends. The V gene's germline CDR1 is SGDLS and CDR2 YYNGEE. The CDR3 sequence is CASSVAPYSGNTIYF. CDR3 DNA sequence: TGTGCCAGCAGCGTAGCCCCATACTCTGGAAACACCATATATTTT.

The genes are TRBV5-1 and TRBJ2-6; D perhaps matches TRBD2 (6 bases). Trimming took 3 bases from V and 0 from J, leaving 19 bases between them. This CDR3 contains 19 residues. CDR1 SGHRS and CDR2 YFSETQ come from the germline V gene. The CDR3, as DNA: TGCGCCAGCAGCTCTACTGGCAGCGGGTGGTTCTCTGGGGCCAACGTCCTGACTTTC. It yields the protein CASSSTGSGWFSGANVLTF.

The CDR3 sequence is CASSSPGINYGYTF. The CDR3 DNA reads as TGTGCCAGCAGTTCTCCCGGGATCAACTATGGCTACACCTTC. This sequence joins TRBV27 and TRBJ1-2; D uncertain. V was clipped by 4 bases and J by 2 bases, with 11 bases between them. The germline CDR1 and CDR2 sequences are MNHEY and SMNVEV (reference sequence). The CDR3 spans 14 residues.

The chain links TRBV19 to TRBJ1-2; possibly TRBD1 for D (6 bases). Germline V gene lookup returns CDR1 LNHDA and CDR2 SQIVND (reference sequence). Trimming cost V 5 bases and J 4 bases, with 17 bases left between them. The CDR3 loop spans 15 amino acids. CDR3 sequence reads: CASSPQLSDSYGYTF. In DNA form, the CDR3 reads TGTGCCAGTAGTCCACAACTCTCGGACAGCTATGGCTACACCTTC.

The chain links TRBV6-1 to TRBJ1-2, with TRBD1 as a possible D gene (5 bases). This CDR3 region has 15 residues. Germline V gene sequence: CDR1 MNHNS, CDR2 SASEGT. V was pared by 3 bases and J by 9 bases, with 20 bases between. The CDR3 sequence is CASSDGGTVAFSYTF. The CDR3 DNA is TGTGCCAGCAGTGATGGGGGTACAGTAGCGTTTAGCTACACCTTC.

This chain uses TRBV4-1 with TRBJ1-2; D unclear. From germline, CDR1 is MGHRA and CDR2 YSYEKL. Trimming cost V 1 base and J 2 bases, with 11 bases left between them. The CDR3 extends over 15 amino acids. CDR3 nucleotides: TGCGCCAGCAGCCAAGTGGGAGAAGAGAACTATGGCTACACCTTC. Amino acids: CASSQVGEENYGYTF.

Note on this clone: The sample has other DNA sequences that encode this CDR3 too. The V call is TRBV4-1, the J call TRBJ1-3; a weak D match, TRBD1 (5 bases). V lost 3 bases and J 7 bases, leaving 7 bases between the germline ends. CDR1 is MGHRA and CDR2 is YSYEKL in the germline V gene. The CDR3 sequence is 12 residues long. Here the CDR3 DNA reads TGCGCCAGCAGCCAGGGGGGTAACACCATATATTTT. Its protein product is CASSQGGNTIYF.

This chain links TRBV2 with TRBJ2-5; D is perhaps TRBD2 (7 bases). The CDR3 sequence is 15 residues long. The V end lost 1 base, the J end lost 3 bases, and 12 bases lay between the germline ends. From germline, CDR1 is SNHLY and CDR2 FYNNEI. CDR3 sequence reads: CASSEVGGRKETQYF. The DNA for the CDR3 is TGTGCCAGCAGTGAAGTGGGGGGGCGGAAAGAGACCCAGTACTTC.

V is TRBV29-1 and J is TRBJ2-7, with D possibly TRBD2 on 5 matching bases. The CDR3 extends over 13 amino acids. Trimming pared 4 bases from V and 1 base from J, leaving 11 bases between. Germline V gene lookup returns CDR1 SQVTM and CDR2 ANQGSEA. The CDR3 DNA follows: TGCAGCGTTGTACCGTCGGGGTCCTACGAGCAGTACTTC. Its translation: CSVVPSGSYEQYF.

The J gene is TRBJ2-2, the V gene TRBV4-3, with 9 bases fitting TRBD1. There are 14 residues in the CDR3. Germline CDR1 is LGHNA and CDR2 is YSLEER. V shed 6 bases, J shed 7 bases, and the junction held 6 bases outside the gene matches. CDR3 nucleotides: TGCGCCAGCAGTACAGGGGGCTTAATCGGGGAGCTGTTTTTT. This gives the protein CASSTGGLIGELFF.

This clone was seen only once. The CDR3 loop is CSVDLGQTSRYF. In nucleotides, the CDR3 is TGCAGCGTTGATCTGGGACAAACAAGCCGGTACTTC. The V gene is TRBV29-1, the J gene TRBJ2-4; possible D gene TRBD1, 6 bases. CDR3 length: 12 residues. Trimming removed 3 bases from V and 15 bases from J, with 18 bases in between. Germline-derived CDR1 and CDR2 are SQVTM and ANQGSEA.

V gene TRBV28 combines with J gene TRBJ2-7; possible D gene TRBD2, 6 bases. Germline values: CDR1 MDHEN, CDR2 SYDVKM. The CDR3 sequence is 15 residues long. Trimming pared 7 bases from V and 3 bases from J, leaving 19 bases between. The CDR3 DNA reads TGTGCCAGCACCCCCCCCGGGACTTATTTCTACGAGCAGTACTTC. As protein: CASTPPGTYFYEQYF.

V is TRBV6-1 and J is TRBJ2-4; a possible D gene is TRBD2 (5 bases). The CDR3 covers 16 residues. In germline, CDR1 is MNHNS, CDR2 SASEGT. Trimming stripped 0 bases from V and 3 bases from J, with 12 bases between. Here the CDR3 reads CASSEAGSYGKNIQYF. In DNA form, the CDR3 reads TGTGCCAGCAGTGAAGCAGGGAGTTATGGCAAAAACATTCAGTACTTC.

The V and J genes are TRBV18 and TRBJ2-7, with TRBD2 matching 9 bases. This CDR3 comprises 15 residues. CDR1 is KGHSH and CDR2 is LQKENI in the germline V gene. J was trimmed by 2 bases and V by 1 base; bases with no gene match: 3. The CDR3 sequence: CASSPQRGVPYEQYF. Here the CDR3 DNA reads TGTGCCAGCTCACCACAGCGGGGGGTCCCCTACGAGCAGTACTTC.

The chain recombines TRBV5-1 with TRBJ2-2; maybe TRBD1 (6 bases). V was pared by 0 bases and J by 6 bases, with 9 bases between. CDR1 and CDR2 from the germline V gene are SGHRS and YFSETQ. There are 14 residues in the CDR3. CDR3 nucleotides: TGCGCCAGCAGCTTGGAACAGGGTGCCGGGGAGCTGTTTTTT. Amino acids: CASSLEQGAGELFF.

This chain links TRBV19 with TRBJ2-7; the D gene is possibly TRBD1 (5 bases). The germline V gene has CDR1 LNHDA and CDR2 SQIVND (reference sequence). The CDR3 loop spans 15 amino acids. Trimming cost V 5 bases and J 2 bases, with 16 bases left between them. The CDR3 loop is CASSAQGMGAYEQYF. CDR3 nucleotide sequence: TGTGCCAGTAGTGCCCAGGGTATGGGTGCCTACGAGCAGTACTTC.

The genes are TRBV2 and TRBJ1-1; D uncertain. This CDR3 comprises 14 residues. Looked up from germline, CDR1 is SNHLY and CDR2 is FYNNEI. Trimming took 0 bases from V and 0 from J, leaving 5 bases between them. The CDR3 sequence: CASSEARVNTEAFF. CDR3 bases: TGTGCCAGCAGTGAAGCAAGAGTGAACACTGAAGCTTTCTTT.

V and J are TRBV28 and TRBJ2-5, with 7 nucleotides matching TRBD2. There are 15 residues in the CDR3. V trimming: 6 bases; J trimming: 5 bases; junction bases outside the gene matches: 12. Germline CDR1 is MDHEN and CDR2 is SYDVKM. CDR3 sequence (DNA): TGTGCCAGCAGCCTCCATCCGGGGAGGGTCGAGACCCAGTACTTC. Its translation is CASSLHPGRVETQYF.

This chain uses TRBV10-3 with TRBJ2-7; 11 nucleotides agree with TRBD1. The CDR3 sequence is 18 residues long. Germline assignment: CDR1 ENHRY and CDR2 SYGVKD. With V trimmed by 10 bases and J by 5 bases, 22 bases remained unmatched. The CDR3 sequence: CASLPGTGGRLGSDEQYF. The CDR3 coding sequence is TGTGCCAGCCTACCGGGGACAGGGGGTCGTCTGGGGTCTGACGAGCAGTACTTC.